The rows below give T cell receptor beta chains drawn from one sample of a study of control samples from healthy donors and cancer patients. Data came from immunoSEQ multiplex PCR; TCRdb stores just in-frame clones and leaves some out. The repertoire holds about 85,000 clones, with around nine tenths as singletons. The sequenced sample was blood. The receptors were gathered from a woman under 30 in good health. CDR3s include the opening cysteine and the closing phenylalanine or tryptophan. A D gene is named only where the DNA matches it firmly. The size of a clone is reported for some rows only, either as once, few or many, or as a class for expanded clones.

J gene: TRBJ2-2
clone size: .
D gene: .
V gene: TRBV7-6
CDR3 DNA: TGTGCCAGCAGCTTAGTTGGGGGCGCTAGCACCGGGGAGCTGTTTTTT
CDR3 protein: CASSLVGGASTGELFF

J gene: TRBJ2-1
clone size: .
D gene: .
V gene: TRBV10-2
CDR3 DNA: TGCGCCAGCAGTGAGGGACTTGACAATGAGCAGTTCTTC
CDR3 protein: CASSEGLDNEQFF

J gene: TRBJ1-6
clone size: .
D gene: .
V gene: TRBV9
CDR3 DNA: TGTGCCAGCAGCGAAGGGGAACCTTCTATTTCACCCCTCCACTTT
CDR3 protein: CASSEGEPSISPLHF

J gene: TRBJ2-6
clone size: .
D gene: .
V gene: TRBV3-1/TRBV3-2
CDR3 DNA: TGTGCCAGCAGCCAAGATGGGGAAGGGTCTGGGGCCAACGTCCTGACTTTC
CDR3 protein: CASSQDGEGSGANVLTF

J gene: TRBJ2-2
clone size: once
D gene: TRBD2
V gene: TRBV27
CDR3 DNA: TGTGCCAGCAGTCTAACTAGCGGGGGTTCGAGCGGGGAGCTGTTTTTT
CDR3 protein: CASSLTSGGSSGELFF

J gene: TRBJ2-3
clone size: .
D gene: TRBD2
V gene: TRBV7-2
CDR3 DNA: TGTGCCAGCAGCTTAACTAGCGGGGGTTTCGCAGATACGCAGTATTTT
CDR3 protein: CASSLTSGGFADTQYF

J gene: TRBJ2-3
clone size: .
D gene: .
V gene: TRBV2
CDR3 DNA: TGTGCCAGCAGTGTGGATAGGATCGGACCGCGCACAGATACGCAGTATTTT
CDR3 protein: CASSVDRIGPRTDTQYF

J gene: TRBJ2-5
clone size: .
D gene: TRBD2
V gene: TRBV24-1
CDR3 DNA: TGTGCCACCAGTGGAAAGCCCGGGACTAGCGGGGAGACCCAGTACTTC
CDR3 protein: CATSGKPGTSGETQYF

J gene: TRBJ2-3
clone size: .
D gene: TRBD2
V gene: TRBV2
CDR3 DNA: TGTGCCAGCAGTGAAGACCCGGGGGGTTCCGTTGATACGCAGTATTTT
CDR3 protein: CASSEDPGGSVDTQYF

J gene: TRBJ2-5
clone size: .
D gene: .
V gene: TRBV2
CDR3 DNA: TGTGCCAGCAGTGAAGCTGCAGCGAACAAAGAGACCCAGTACTTC
CDR3 protein: CASSEAAANKETQYF

J gene: TRBJ2-1
clone size: .
D gene: TRBD2
V gene: TRBV7-9
CDR3 DNA: TGTGCCAGCAGCCGAGCGGGGGGCGGGAATGAGCAGTTCTTC
CDR3 protein: CASSRAGGGNEQFF

J gene: TRBJ1-5
clone size: .
D gene: .
V gene: TRBV6-6
CDR3 DNA: TGTGCCTCCCGAGGGGATAGCAATCAGCCCCAGCATTTT
CDR3 protein: CASRGDSNQPQHF

J gene: TRBJ1-1
clone size: .
D gene: TRBD1
V gene: TRBV7-9
CDR3 DNA: TGTGCCAGCAACCCAGGGGGTCCTGAAGCTTTCTTT
CDR3 protein: CASNPGGPEAFF

J gene: TRBJ1-2
clone size: .
D gene: .
V gene: TRBV19
CDR3 DNA: TGTGCCAGTAGTATACTGGGGAGCTATGGCTACACCTTC
CDR3 protein: CASSILGSYGYTF

J gene: TRBJ2-7
clone size: .
D gene: TRBD1
V gene: TRBV7-9
CDR3 DNA: TGTGCCAGCAGCCCTCAAGGGACAGGGTCCTACGAGCAGTACTTC
CDR3 protein: CASSPQGTGSYEQYF

J gene: TRBJ2-7
clone size: .
D gene: TRBD1
V gene: TRBV11-1
CDR3 DNA: TGTGCCAGCAGCCCCGGACAGGGGAACTACGAGCAGTACTTC
CDR3 protein: CASSPGQGNYEQYF

J gene: TRBJ2-2
clone size: .
D gene: .
V gene: TRBV3-1/TRBV3-2
CDR3 DNA: TGTGCCAGCAGCCCTTCGAGGAGATCCGGCGGGGAGCTGTTTTTT
CDR3 protein: CASSPSRRSGGELFF

J gene: TRBJ1-2
clone size: .
D gene: .
V gene: TRBV4-1
CDR3 DNA: TGCGCCAGCAGCCAAGTCCCCCGGAGGGAATCCAACTATGGCTACACCTTC
CDR3 protein: CASSQVPRRESNYGYTF

J gene: TRBJ1-2
clone size: .
D gene: .
V gene: TRBV19
CDR3 DNA: TGTGCCAGTAGGCCGGGGGACACCCGCACGGGCTACACCTTC
CDR3 protein: CASRPGDTRTGYTF

J gene: TRBJ1-5
clone size: .
D gene: .
V gene: TRBV4-1
CDR3 DNA: TGCGCCAGCAGCCCGGAAGGGGCAGCCAGGGAGCCCCAGCATTTT
CDR3 protein: CASSPEGAAREPQHF

J gene: TRBJ1-1
clone size: .
D gene: .
V gene: TRBV5-6
CDR3 DNA: TGTGCCAGCAGCTTGTATGACAGGCGCACTGAAGCTTTCTTT
CDR3 protein: CASSLYDRRTEAFF

J gene: TRBJ1-5
clone size: .
D gene: .
V gene: TRBV24-1
CDR3 DNA: TGTGCCACCAGTGGCCAGGGGAGCAATCAGCCCCAGCATTTT
CDR3 protein: CATSGQGSNQPQHF

J gene: TRBJ2-1
clone size: .
D gene: TRBD2
V gene: TRBV7-2
CDR3 DNA: TGTGCCAGCAGCCTCATAGCGGGGGACTACAATGAGCAGTTCTTC
CDR3 protein: CASSLIAGDYNEQFF

J gene: TRBJ2-7
clone size: .
D gene: .
V gene: TRBV19
CDR3 DNA: TGTGCCAGTAGTATGAACAGGGAGGTCGACGAGCAGTACTTC
CDR3 protein: CASSMNREVDEQYF

J gene: TRBJ2-1
clone size: .
D gene: TRBD1
V gene: TRBV11-3
CDR3 DNA: TGTGCCAGCAGCTCCCCCCGGACAGGGGAGACGTTCTTC
CDR3 protein: CASSSPRTGETFF

J gene: TRBJ2-6
clone size: .
D gene: .
V gene: TRBV5-5
CDR3 DNA: TGTGCCAGCAGCTCCAGGGTTCCTGGGGCCAACGTCCTGACTTTC
CDR3 protein: CASSSRVPGANVLTF

J gene: TRBJ1-2
clone size: .
D gene: .
V gene: TRBV7-6
CDR3 DNA: TGTGCCAGCAGCTTATCAACAGGGAGGTTGGGCTATGGCTACACCTTC
CDR3 protein: CASSLSTGRLGYGYTF

J gene: TRBJ2-7
clone size: .
D gene: .
V gene: TRBV29-1
CDR3 DNA: TGCAGCGTTGGGGGAATAGGTTCCTACGAGCAGTACTTC
CDR3 protein: CSVGGIGSYEQYF

J gene: TRBJ2-3
clone size: .
D gene: .
V gene: TRBV5-1
CDR3 DNA: TGCGCCAGCAGCCCTAGTCGTGCCGATACGCAGTATTTT
CDR3 protein: CASSPSRADTQYF

J gene: TRBJ2-3
clone size: .
D gene: TRBD2
V gene: TRBV2
CDR3 DNA: TGTGCCAGCAGTAGGACTAGCGGGGGGTGGTCTACAGATACGCAGTATTTT
CDR3 protein: CASSRTSGGWSTDTQYF

J gene: TRBJ2-3
clone size: once
D gene: .
V gene: TRBV5-4
CDR3 DNA: TGTGCCAGCAGCTCCCAGCAGACAAACACGGCTAGCACAGATACGCAGTATTTT
CDR3 protein: CASSSQQTNTASTDTQYF

J gene: TRBJ2-2
clone size: .
D gene: TRBD2
V gene: TRBV5-1
CDR3 DNA: TGCGCCAGCAGCTTGGTAGTGGGGTTAGCGGGGCCAAACACCGGGGAGCTGTTTTTT
CDR3 protein: CASSLVVGLAGPNTGELFF

J gene: TRBJ1-1
clone size: .
D gene: .
V gene: TRBV13
CDR3 DNA: TGTGCCAGCAGCTTAGGTCGGCTAAACACTGAAGCTTTCTTT
CDR3 protein: CASSLGRLNTEAFF

J gene: TRBJ2-5
clone size: .
D gene: .
V gene: TRBV24-1
CDR3 DNA: TGTGCCACCAGTGATGCCCGGGGGGCCGAGACCCAGTACTTC
CDR3 protein: CATSDARGAETQYF

J gene: TRBJ1-2
clone size: once
D gene: .
V gene: TRBV9
CDR3 DNA: TGTGCCAGCAGCCGCGACAGCCATTCAAACTATGGCTACACCTTC
CDR3 protein: CASSRDSHSNYGYTF

J gene: TRBJ1-1
clone size: once
D gene: TRBD1
V gene: TRBV27
CDR3 DNA: TGTGCCAGCAGTATAGACAGGGCCACTGAAGCTTTCTTT
CDR3 protein: CASSIDRATEAFF

J gene: TRBJ1-2
clone size: few
D gene: TRBD1
V gene: TRBV6-5
CDR3 DNA: TGTGCCAGCAGCCCCGGAGGGACAGGGGGATATGGCTACACCTTC
CDR3 protein: CASSPGGTGGYGYTF